These 18 T cell receptor beta chains were sequenced from one sample in a study of T cells in localized non-small cell lung cancer. The table came from immunoSEQ multiplex PCR; TCRdb's copy has only in-frame clones and leaves some out. Here the sample spans tens of thousands of clones, about 87% being singletons. Source: peripheral blood, taken before any cancer treatment. Receptors originate from a man aged 40-75 years with stage I squamous cell lung carcinoma.

The chain carries TRBV28 and TRBJ2-2; tentatively, D is TRBD1 (5 bases). Germline CDR1 reads MDHEN; CDR2 reads SYDVKM. CDR3 size: 13 residues. V was shortened by 5 bases and J by 4 bases, with 8 bases between the two germline ends. CDR3 nucleotide sequence: TGTGCCAGCAGTAGCAGGGCCACCGGGGAGCTGTTTTTT. This codes for CASSSRATGELFF.

The J gene is TRBJ2-1, the V gene TRBV4-1; 15 positions agree with TRBD2. J gave up 4 bases and V 4 bases, and 8 bases lay outside the gene matches. The germline gives CDR1 MGHRA, CDR2 YSYEKL. The CDR3 has 18 amino acids. CDR3 nucleotide sequence: TGCGCCAGCAGCCGCGGACTAGCGGGAGGGCGGGAGTACAATGAGCAGTTCTTC. Protein sequence: CASSRGLAGGREYNEQFF.

The chain recombines TRBV5-4 with TRBJ1-1; the match to TRBD1 covers 9 bases. Per germline, CDR1 SGHNT and CDR2 YYREEE (reference sequence). CDR3 length: 17 amino acids. V shed 0 bases and J 4 bases; nucleotides not matched to a gene: 10. The CDR3 DNA reads as TGTGCCAGCAGCTTGGCCGGGGGGACAGGGAGTCCCACTGAAGCTTTCTTT. Translated, it gives CASSLAGGTGSPTEAFF.

This clone was recorded a few times. Written as DNA, the CDR3 is TGTGCCAGCAGTGAAGACGAGGCCTATGGCTACACCTTC. Its translation is CASSEDEAYGYTF. The chain joins TRBV6-1 to TRBJ1-2; D not certain. Germline CDR1 MNHNS, CDR2 SASEGT. V was clipped by 1 base and J by 4 bases, with 7 bases between them. This CDR3 contains 13 residues.

The V gene is TRBV5-4, the J gene TRBJ2-3, with 8 bases identical to TRBD2. The CDR3 has 16 residues. CDR1 is SGHNT and CDR2 is YYREEE in the germline V gene (reference sequence). Trimming at V came to 4 bases and at J to 4 bases, leaving 11 bases not matched to a gene. The CDR3 loop reads CASSPRGSGRSDTQYF. The CDR3 coding sequence is TGTGCCAGCAGCCCCCGGGGGAGCGGGAGATCAGATACGCAGTATTTT. Full variable domain (remainder filled in from reference TRBV5-4 and TRBJ2-3): ETGVTQSPTHLIKTRGQQVTLRCSSQSGHNTVSWYQQALGQGPQFIFQYYREEENGRGNFPPRFSGLQFPNYSSELNVNALELDDSALYLCASSPRGSGRSDTQYFGPGTRLTVL.

The count of this clone is one. V usage is TRBV28 and J usage is TRBJ1-5, with D unresolved. V lost 5 bases to trimming and J lost 1 base, with 12 bases between them. The CDR3 length is 15 residues. Germline V gene sequence: CDR1 MDHEN, CDR2 SYDVKM. CDR3 nucleotide sequence: TGTGCCAGCAGTCCTCACCGTGAAAGCAATCAGCCCCAGCATTTT. Its translation is CASSPHRESNQPQHF.

The chain carries TRBV30 and TRBJ2-2, with TRBD2 matching over 9 bases. The CDR3 is made up of 15 amino acids. The germline V gene has CDR1 GTSNPN and CDR2 SVGIG (reference sequence). The junction had 10 bases not matched to a gene; V was cut back by 5 bases and J by 6 bases. The CDR3 DNA is TGTGCCTGGGGGACGAGCGGGAGGCGGCCCGGGGAGCTGTTTTTT. Amino acid sequence: CAWGTSGRRPGELFF.

The V and J genes are TRBV6-1 and TRBJ2-7; D possibly corresponds to TRBD1 (6 bases). Trimming took off 6 bases at V and 0 bases at J, with 12 bases between the two ends. This CDR3 has 14 residues. From germline, CDR1 is MNHNS and CDR2 SASEGT. The CDR3 nucleotides read TGTGCCAGCAGCGGACAGCTGAGCTCCTACGAGCAGTACTTC. It codes for CASSGQLSSYEQYF.

V is TRBV5-1 and J is TRBJ2-5; 13 bases fit TRBD2. After removal of 6 bases from V and 2 bases from J, the junction contained 7 bases not matched to a gene. Germline V gene lookup returns CDR1 SGHRS and CDR2 YFSETQ. This CDR3 is built from 16 residues. The CDR3 sequence is CASTSGLAGKQETQYF. In DNA form, the CDR3 reads TGCGCCAGCACTTCGGGACTAGCGGGAAAACAAGAGACCCAGTACTTC.

The V call is TRBV12-2, the J call TRBJ2-4. TRBV12-2 has pseudogene status. This CDR3 contains 16 residues. CDR3 region: CASRYPDWGAKNIQYF. The CDR3, as DNA: TGTGCAAGTCGCTACCCTGACTGGGGGGCCAAAAACATTCAGTACTTC.

The genes are TRBV20-1 and TRBJ2-7, with D perhaps matching TRBD1 (6 bases). The length of the CDR3 is 11 residues. Per the germline V gene, CDR1 is DFQATT and CDR2 is SNEGSKA (reference sequence). The V end was cut by 0 bases, the J end by 6 bases, with 6 bases between. CDR3 sequence reads: CSAREDSEQYF. The DNA of the CDR3 is TGCAGTGCTAGAGAGGACAGCGAGCAGTACTTC.

The gene calls are TRBV9 and TRBJ2-2; TRBD1 matches at 10 bases. J was trimmed by 1 base and V by 4 bases; bases with no gene match: 19. This CDR3 comprises 21 residues. CDR1 and CDR2 (germline): SGDLS, YYNGEE. The CDR3 DNA follows: TGTGCCAGCAGCATCCGACAGGGGGCTCTCCTACAATCGCGGAACACCGGGGAGCTGTTTTTT. Its translation: CASSIRQGALLQSRNTGELFF.

The chain is built from TRBV6-6 and TRBJ1-2; maybe TRBD1 (6 bases). The germline gives CDR1 MNHNY, CDR2 SVGAGI (reference sequence). Deletions cut 6 bases from V and 8 bases from J, with 13 bases between. There are 12 residues in the CDR3. In nucleotides, the CDR3 is TGTGCCAGCAGGCCGGGGGGGCACGGCTACACCTTC. This sequence encodes CASRPGGHGYTF.

In this sample, this clone turned up once. This chain uses TRBV5-4 with TRBJ2-1; 14 bases are a match to TRBD2. Germline V CDR1 and CDR2: SGHNT, YYREEE (reference sequence). V gave up 3 bases and J gave up 7 bases; unmatched junction bases: 9. CDR3 length equals 17 residues. CDR3 bases: TGTGCCAGCAGCTCCGGGACTAGCGGGAGAGGTGGGAATGAGCAGTTCTTC. Protein: CASSSGTSGRGGNEQFF.

J is TRBJ1-2 and V is TRBV7-3; 7 bases align to TRBD1. This CDR3 region has 18 residues. Germline trimming cut 5 bases from V and 1 base from J; bases unmatched to any gene: 16. Per germline, CDR1 SGHTA and CDR2 FQGTGA. CDR3 region: CASSPAPSGGTINYGYTF. The CDR3 DNA is TGTGCCAGCAGCCCCGCCCCGTCAGGGGGGACCATTAACTATGGCTACACCTTC.

This chain connects TRBV5-4 to TRBJ1-1, with D uncertain. From germline, CDR1 is SGHNT and CDR2 YYREEE (reference sequence). Trimming cost V 1 base and J 4 bases, with 11 bases left between them. The CDR3 runs 14 residues. CDR3 in amino acids: CASSLRGGPTEAFF. For the CDR3, the DNA is TGTGCCAGCAGCTTGCGCGGAGGCCCCACTGAAGCTTTCTTT.

Written as DNA, the CDR3 is TGTGCCAGCAGTCCCCTAGGGGTCTACAATGAGCAGTTCTTC. Translated: CASSPLGVYNEQFF. The chain is built from TRBV27 and TRBJ2-1, with D perhaps TRBD1 (5 bases). Germline V CDR1 and CDR2: MNHEY, SMNVEV (reference sequence). V lost 5 bases and J lost 3, with 11 bases in between. The CDR3 loop spans 14 amino acids.

The chain combines TRBV5-1 with TRBJ2-1; D perhaps matches TRBD2 (7 bases). Looked up from germline, CDR1 is SGHRS and CDR2 is YFSETQ. Trimming removed 2 bases at V and 9 bases at J, with 15 bases between. The CDR3 runs 14 residues. The CDR3 here is CASSFSGAQGEQFF. For the CDR3, the DNA is TGCGCCAGCAGCTTCAGCGGGGCACAGGGTGAGCAGTTCTTC.